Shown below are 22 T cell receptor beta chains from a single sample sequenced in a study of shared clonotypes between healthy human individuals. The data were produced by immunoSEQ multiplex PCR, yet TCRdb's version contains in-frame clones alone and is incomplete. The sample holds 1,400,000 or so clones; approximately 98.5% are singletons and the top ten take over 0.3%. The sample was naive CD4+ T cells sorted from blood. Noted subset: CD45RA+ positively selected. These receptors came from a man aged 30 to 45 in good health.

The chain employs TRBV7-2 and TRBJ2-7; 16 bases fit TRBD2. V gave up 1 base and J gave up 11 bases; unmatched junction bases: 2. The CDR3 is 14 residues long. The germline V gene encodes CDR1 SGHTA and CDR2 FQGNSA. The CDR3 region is CASSLGGTSGREYF. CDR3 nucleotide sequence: TGTGCCAGCAGCTTAGGCGGGACTAGCGGGAGGGAGTACTTC. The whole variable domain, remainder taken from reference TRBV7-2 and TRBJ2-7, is GAGVSQSPSNKVTEKGKDVELRCDPISGHTALYWYRQSLGQGLEFLIYFQGNSAPDKSGLPSDRFSAERTGGSVSTLTIQRTQQEDSAVYLCASSLGGTSGREYFGPGTRLTVT.

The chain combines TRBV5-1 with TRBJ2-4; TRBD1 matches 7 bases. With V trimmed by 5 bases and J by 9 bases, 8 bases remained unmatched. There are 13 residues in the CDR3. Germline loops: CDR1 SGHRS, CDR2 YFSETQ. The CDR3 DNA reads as TGCGCCAGCAGGTCAGGACAGGAGGCCATTCAGTACTTC. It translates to CASRSGQEAIQYF.

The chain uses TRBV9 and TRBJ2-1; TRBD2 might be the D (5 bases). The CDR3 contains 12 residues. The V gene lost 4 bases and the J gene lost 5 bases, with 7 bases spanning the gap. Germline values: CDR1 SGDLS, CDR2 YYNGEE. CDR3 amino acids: CASSPGNNEQFF. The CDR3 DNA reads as TGTGCCAGCAGCCCGGGGAACAATGAGCAGTTCTTC.

CDR3: CASSQDITNYGYTF. For the CDR3, the DNA is TGTGCCAGCTCACAGGACATAACAAACTATGGCTACACCTTC. The genes are TRBV18 and TRBJ1-2, with D possibly matching TRBD1 (5 bases). Germline-derived CDR1 and CDR2 are KGHSH and LQKENI. The V and J ends lost 4 bases and 2 bases respectively, with 11 bases between them. The CDR3 runs to 14 residues.

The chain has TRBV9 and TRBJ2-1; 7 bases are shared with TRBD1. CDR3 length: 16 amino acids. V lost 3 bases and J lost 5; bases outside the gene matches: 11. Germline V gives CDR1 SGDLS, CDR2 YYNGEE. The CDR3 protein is CASSGQPGQRNNEQFF. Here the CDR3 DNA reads TGTGCCAGCAGCGGACAGCCGGGACAGAGAAACAATGAGCAGTTCTTC. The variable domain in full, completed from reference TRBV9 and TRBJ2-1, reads DSGVTQTPKHLITATGQRVTLRCSPRSGDLSVYWYQQSLDQGLQFLIQYYNGEERAKGNILERFSAQQFPDLHSELNLSSLELGDSALYFCASSGQPGQRNNEQFFGPGTRLTVL.

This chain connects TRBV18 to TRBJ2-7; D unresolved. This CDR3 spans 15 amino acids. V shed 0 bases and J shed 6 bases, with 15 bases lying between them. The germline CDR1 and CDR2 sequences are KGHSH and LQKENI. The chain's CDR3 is CASSPPNGPSVEQYF. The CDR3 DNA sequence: TGTGCCAGCTCACCACCGAATGGCCCTTCGGTCGAGCAGTACTTC.

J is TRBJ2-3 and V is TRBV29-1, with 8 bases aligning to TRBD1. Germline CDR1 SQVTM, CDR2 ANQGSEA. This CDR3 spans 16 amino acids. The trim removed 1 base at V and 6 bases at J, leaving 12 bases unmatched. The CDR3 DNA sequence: TGCAGCGTTGAAGCGGGACAGGCCTTTTTTGGGGATACGCAGTATTTT. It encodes CSVEAGQAFFGDTQYF.

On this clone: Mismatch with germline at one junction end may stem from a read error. CDR3 protein: CAISEDREVKHPHF. CDR3 DNA: TGTGCCATCAGTGAGGACAGGGAGGTGAAACACCCCCACTTC. This chain connects TRBV10-3 to TRBJ2-5, with a tentative D call TRBD1 (7 bases). CDR3 length: 14 amino acids. CDR1 is ENHRY and CDR2 is SYGVKD in the germline V gene.

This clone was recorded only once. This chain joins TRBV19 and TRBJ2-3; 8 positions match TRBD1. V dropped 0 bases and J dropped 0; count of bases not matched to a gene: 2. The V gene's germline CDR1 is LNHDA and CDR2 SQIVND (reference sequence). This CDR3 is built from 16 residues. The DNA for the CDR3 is TGTGCCAGTAGTATAGATAGACAGGGGAGCACAGATACGCAGTATTTT. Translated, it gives CASSIDRQGSTDTQYF.

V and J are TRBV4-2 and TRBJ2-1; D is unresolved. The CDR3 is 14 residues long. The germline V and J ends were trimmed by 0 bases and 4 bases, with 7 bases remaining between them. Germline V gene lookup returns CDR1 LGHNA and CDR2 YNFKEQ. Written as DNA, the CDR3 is TGTGCCAGCAGCCAAGAAGGTCTTTACAATGAGCAGTTCTTC. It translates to CASSQEGLYNEQFF.

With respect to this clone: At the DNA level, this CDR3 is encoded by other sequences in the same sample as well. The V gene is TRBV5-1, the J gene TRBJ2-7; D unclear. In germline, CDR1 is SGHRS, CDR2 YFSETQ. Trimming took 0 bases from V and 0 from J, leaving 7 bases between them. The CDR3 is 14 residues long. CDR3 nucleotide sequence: TGCGCCAGCAGCTTGGATTCGAGCTCCTACGAGCAGTACTTC. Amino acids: CASSLDSSSYEQYF.

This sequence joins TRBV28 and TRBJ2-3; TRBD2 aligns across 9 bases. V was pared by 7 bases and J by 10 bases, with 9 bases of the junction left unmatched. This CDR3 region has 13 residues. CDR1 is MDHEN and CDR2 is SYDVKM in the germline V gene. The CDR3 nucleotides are TGTGCCAGCATAGTTGGTAGCGGGAGCTCGCAGTATTTT. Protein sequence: CASIVGSGSSQYF.

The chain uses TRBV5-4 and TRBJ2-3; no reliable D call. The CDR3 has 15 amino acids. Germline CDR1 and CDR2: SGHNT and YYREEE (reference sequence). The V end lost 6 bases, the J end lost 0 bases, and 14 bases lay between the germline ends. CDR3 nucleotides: TGTGCCAGCACCGGTAAGGGAAGAAGCACAGATACGCAGTATTTT. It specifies CASTGKGRSTDTQYF. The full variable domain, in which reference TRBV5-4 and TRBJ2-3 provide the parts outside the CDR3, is ETGVTQSPTHLIKTRGQQVTLRCSSQSGHNTVSWYQQALGQGPQFIFQYYREEENGRGNFPPRFSGLQFPNYSSELNVNALELDDSALYLCASTGKGRSTDTQYFGPGTRLTVL.

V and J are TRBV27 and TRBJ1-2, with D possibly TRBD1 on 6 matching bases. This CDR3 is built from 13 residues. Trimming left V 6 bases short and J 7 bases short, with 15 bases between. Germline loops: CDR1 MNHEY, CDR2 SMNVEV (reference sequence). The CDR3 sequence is CASRPTGFRGYTF. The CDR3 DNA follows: TGTGCCAGCAGACCAACAGGGTTTCGTGGCTACACCTTC.

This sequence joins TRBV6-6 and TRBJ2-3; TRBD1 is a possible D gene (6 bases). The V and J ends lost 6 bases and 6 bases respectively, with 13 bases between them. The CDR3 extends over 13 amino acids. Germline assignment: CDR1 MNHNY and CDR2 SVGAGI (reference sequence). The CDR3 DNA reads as TGTGCCAGCAGGACAGGCGCACGGGATACGCAGTATTTT. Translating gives CASRTGARDTQYF.

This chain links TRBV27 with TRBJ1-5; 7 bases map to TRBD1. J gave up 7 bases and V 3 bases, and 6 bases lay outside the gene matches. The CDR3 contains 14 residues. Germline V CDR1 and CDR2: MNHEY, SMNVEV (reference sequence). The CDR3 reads CASSFAQGEQPQHF. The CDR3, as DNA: TGTGCCAGCAGTTTTGCGCAGGGGGAACAGCCCCAGCATTTT.

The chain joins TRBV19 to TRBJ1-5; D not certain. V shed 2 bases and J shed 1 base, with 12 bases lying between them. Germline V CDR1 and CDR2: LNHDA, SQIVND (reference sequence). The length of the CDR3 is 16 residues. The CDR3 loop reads CASSIQDPMSNQPQHF. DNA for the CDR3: TGTGCCAGTAGTATACAGGATCCTATGAGCAATCAGCCCCAGCATTTT.

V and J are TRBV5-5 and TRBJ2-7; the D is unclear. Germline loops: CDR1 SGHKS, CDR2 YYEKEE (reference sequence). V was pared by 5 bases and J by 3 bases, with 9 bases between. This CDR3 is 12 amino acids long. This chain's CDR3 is CASSQLFYEQYF. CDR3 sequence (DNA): TGTGCCAGCAGTCAACTGTTCTACGAGCAGTACTTC.

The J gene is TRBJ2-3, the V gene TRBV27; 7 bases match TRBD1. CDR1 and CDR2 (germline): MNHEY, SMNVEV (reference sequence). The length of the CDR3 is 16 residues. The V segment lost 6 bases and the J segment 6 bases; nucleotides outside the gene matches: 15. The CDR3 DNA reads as TGTGCCAGCAGGGTCTCCGGGACAGTGTTTAGCGATACGCAGTATTTT. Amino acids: CASRVSGTVFSDTQYF.

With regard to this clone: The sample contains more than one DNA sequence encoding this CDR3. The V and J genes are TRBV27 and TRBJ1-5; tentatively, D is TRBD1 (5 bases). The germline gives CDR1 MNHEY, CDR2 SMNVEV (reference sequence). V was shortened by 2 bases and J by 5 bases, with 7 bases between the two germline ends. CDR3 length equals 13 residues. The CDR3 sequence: CASSLRGDQPQHF. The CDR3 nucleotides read TGTGCCAGCAGTTTAAGGGGCGATCAGCCCCAGCATTTT.

DNA of the CDR3: TGTGCCAGCAGCTCAGGACCACGATCGGGCAATGAGCAGTTCTTC. This codes for CASSSGPRSGNEQFF. The genes are TRBV5-4 and TRBJ2-1; D gene ambiguous. Germline CDR1 is SGHNT and CDR2 is YYREEE (reference sequence). V dropped 3 bases and J dropped 6 bases, with 16 bases sitting between them. CDR3 length: 15 residues.

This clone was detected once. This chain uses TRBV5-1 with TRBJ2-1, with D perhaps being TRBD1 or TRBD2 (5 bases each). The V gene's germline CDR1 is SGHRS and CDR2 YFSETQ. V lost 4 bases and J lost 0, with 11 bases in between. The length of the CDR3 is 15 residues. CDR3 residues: CASSGGRGSYNEQFF. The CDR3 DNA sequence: TGCGCCAGCAGCGGGGGTAGAGGCTCCTACAATGAGCAGTTCTTC. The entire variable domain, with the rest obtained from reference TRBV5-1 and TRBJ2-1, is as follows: KAGVTQTPRYLIKTRGQQVTLSCSPISGHRSVSWYQQTPGQGLQFLFEYFSETQRNKGNFPGRFSGRQFSNSRSEMNVSTLELGDSALYLCASSGGRGSYNEQFFGPGTRLTVL.